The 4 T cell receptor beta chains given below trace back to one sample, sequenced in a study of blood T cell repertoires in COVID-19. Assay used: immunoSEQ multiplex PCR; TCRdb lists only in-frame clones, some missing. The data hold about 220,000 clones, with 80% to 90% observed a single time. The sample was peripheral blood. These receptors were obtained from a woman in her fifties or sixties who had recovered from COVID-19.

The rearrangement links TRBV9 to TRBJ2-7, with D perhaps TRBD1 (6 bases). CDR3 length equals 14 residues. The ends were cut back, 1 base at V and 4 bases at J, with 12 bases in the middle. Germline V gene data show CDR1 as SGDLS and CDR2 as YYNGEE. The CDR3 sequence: CASSVYGRGYEQYF. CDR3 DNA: TGTGCCAGCAGCGTATATGGCAGGGGTTACGAGCAGTACTTC.

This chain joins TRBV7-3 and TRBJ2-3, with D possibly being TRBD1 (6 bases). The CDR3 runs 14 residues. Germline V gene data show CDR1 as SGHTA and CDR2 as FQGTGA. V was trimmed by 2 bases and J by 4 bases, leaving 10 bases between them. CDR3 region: CASSLGGQADTQYF. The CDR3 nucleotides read TGTGCCAGCAGCTTAGGGGGCCAGGCAGATACGCAGTATTTT. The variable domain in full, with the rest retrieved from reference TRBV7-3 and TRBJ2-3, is GAGVSQTPSNKVTEKGKYVELRCDPISGHTALYWYRQSLGQGPEFLIYFQGTGAADDSGLPNDRFFAVRPEGSVSTLKIQRTERGDSAVYLCASSLGGQADTQYFGPGTRLTVL.

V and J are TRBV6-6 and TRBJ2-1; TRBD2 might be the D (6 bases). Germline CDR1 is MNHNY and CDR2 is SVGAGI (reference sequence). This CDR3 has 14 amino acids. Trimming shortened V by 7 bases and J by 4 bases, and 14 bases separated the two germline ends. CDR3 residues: CASTQAGRYNEQFF. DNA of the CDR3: TGTGCCAGCACTCAGGCGGGGCGGTACAATGAGCAGTTCTTC.

The CDR3 DNA reads as TGTGCCAGCAGTTTATTTGTAGTCCCGGGACAGGGAACCTATGGCTACACCTTC. This sequence encodes CASSLFVVPGQGTYGYTF. This chain links TRBV27 with TRBJ1-2; TRBD1 matches at 9 bases. Germline V lookup: CDR1 MNHEY, CDR2 SMNVEV (reference sequence). The V and J ends lost 1 base and 4 bases, in that order; junction bases with no gene match: 13. This CDR3 has 18 amino acids.